This entry lists 16 T cell receptor beta chains sequenced from one sample in a study of PD-1 blockade in classical Hodgkin lymphoma. All patients relapsed after autologous stem cell transplantation, and brentuximab vedotin exposure varied. Sequencing used immunoSEQ multiplex PCR; TCRdb keeps in-frame clones, though not all of them. Of some 30,000 clones listed, under 75% are singletons. This sample comprised peripheral blood mononuclear cells (PBMCs), obtained before the second cycle of nivolumab. The receptor source for this set is a human donor with classical Hodgkin lymphoma.

This chain joins TRBV4-2 and TRBJ1-2, with 7 bases fitting TRBD1. The CDR3 is made up of 13 amino acids. Per germline, CDR1 LGHNA and CDR2 YNFKEQ. The V segment lost 1 base and the J segment 9 bases; nucleotides outside the gene matches: 5. The DNA of the CDR3 is TGTGCCAGCAGCCAAGGTACAGGGGTAAGCTACACCTTC. This sequence encodes CASSQGTGVSYTF.

The V gene is TRBV11-2, the J gene TRBJ1-1; D gene uncertain. Trimming removed 5 bases from V and 5 bases from J, with 12 bases in between. This CDR3 contains 13 residues. Germline lookup yields CDR1 SGHAT and CDR2 FQNNGV. As DNA, the CDR3 is TGTGCCAGCAGCCTAGGCGGGGTAACTGAAGCTTTCTTT. Residues: CASSLGGVTEAFF.

This chain connects TRBV7-9 to TRBJ1-5; 7 bases fit TRBD1. The CDR3 runs to 17 residues. Looked up from germline, CDR1 is SEHNR and CDR2 is FQNEAQ (reference sequence). V was clipped by 3 bases and J by 3 bases; unmatched bases: 11. The CDR3 region has the DNA TGTGCCAGCAGCTTGGGAAACCAGGGGGAAAACAATCAGCCCCAGCATTTT. Translating gives CASSLGNQGENNQPQHF.

By proportion, this clone is medium-sized. V usage is TRBV11-2 and J usage is TRBJ2-7; 8 bases fit TRBD1. This CDR3 comprises 16 residues. CDR1 is SGHAT and CDR2 is FQNNGV in the germline V gene. V gave up 2 bases and J gave up 1 base; unmatched junction bases: 7. The CDR3 coding sequence is TGTGCCAGCAGCTTATACTCCGGGACAGGTTCCTACGAGCAGTACGTC. This gives the protein CASSLYSGTGSYEQYV.

This clone occurred once. The CDR3 sequence is CSVALTSGASYNEQFF. The CDR3 coding sequence is TGCAGCGTTGCTCTAACTAGCGGTGCGTCCTACAATGAGCAGTTCTTC. The chain joins TRBV29-1 to TRBJ2-1; 8 nucleotides agree with TRBD2. This CDR3 spans 16 amino acids. From germline, CDR1 is SQVTM and CDR2 ANQGSEA. The V gene end was trimmed by 4 bases and the J gene end by 1 base; junction bases not matched to a gene: 9.

V gene TRBV5-6 combines with J gene TRBJ2-1; 13 bases are a match to TRBD2. V trimming: 4 bases; J trimming: 9 bases; junction bases outside the gene matches: 7. The V gene's germline CDR1 is SGHDT and CDR2 YYEEEE. This CDR3 contains 15 residues. The CDR3 protein is CASSIGTSGVGEQFF. The CDR3 bases are TGTGCCAGCAGCATAGGGACTAGCGGGGTAGGTGAGCAGTTCTTC. The complete variable domain, with remaining parts taken from reference TRBV5-6 and TRBJ2-1, reads DAGVTQSPTHLIKTRGQQVTLRCSPKSGHDTVSWYQQALGQGPQFIFQYYEEEERQRGNFPDRFSGHQFPNYSSELNVNALLLGDSALYLCASSIGTSGVGEQFFGPGTRLTVL.

The rearrangement uses TRBV27 and TRBJ1-3; perhaps TRBD1 as D (6 bases). The CDR3 extends over 14 amino acids. Germline assignment: CDR1 MNHEY and CDR2 SMNVEV (reference sequence). V was trimmed by 3 bases and J by 2 bases, leaving 8 bases between them. This CDR3 reads CASSFSGAGNTIYF. CDR3 bases: TGTGCCAGCAGTTTTTCAGGGGCTGGAAACACCATATATTTT.

J is TRBJ2-7 and V is TRBV6-1, with 7 bases that match TRBD2. CDR1 is MNHNS, CDR2 SASEGT, per germline. CDR3 size: 15 residues. J lost 3 bases, V lost 0 bases, and 5 bases had no gene match. Here the CDR3 DNA reads TGTGCCAGCAGTGAAGCTTTGGGGGGGATCTACGAGCAGTACGTC. This translates into CASSEALGGIYEQYV.

V is TRBV9 and J is TRBJ1-6; D perhaps matches TRBD1 (6 bases). Germline V gene data show CDR1 as SGDLS and CDR2 as YYNGEE. This CDR3 contains 15 residues. Trimming left V 4 bases short and J 9 bases short, with 17 bases between. CDR3 DNA: TGTGCCAGCAGCCCCGCCGGGGGGCATGGTTCACCCCTCCACTTT. This translates into CASSPAGGHGSPLHF.

V gene TRBV4-1 combines with J gene TRBJ1-3; weak D call: TRBD1 (5 bases). The V gene's germline CDR1 is MGHRA and CDR2 YSYEKL. The CDR3 has 17 amino acids. V lost 3 bases, J lost 4 bases, and 19 bases lay in between. This chain's CDR3 is CASSHSRDAKGGNTIYF. The CDR3 nucleotides read TGCGCCAGCAGCCATAGCCGGGACGCCAAGGGCGGAAACACCATATATTTT.

The rearrangement links TRBV28 to TRBJ1-4; 7 bases agree with TRBD1. Trimming cost V 7 bases and J 8 bases; bases outside gene matches: 7. The length of the CDR3 is 13 residues. Germline V lookup: CDR1 MDHEN, CDR2 SYDVKM. CDR3 nucleotide sequence: TGTGCCAGCATTCCAGGGGGTCGGGAAAAACTGTTTTTT. Translated, it gives CASIPGGREKLFF.

V is TRBV4-1 and J is TRBJ2-7; 9 positions match TRBD1. V was pared by 3 bases and J by 2 bases, with 14 bases of the junction left unmatched. From germline, CDR1 is MGHRA and CDR2 YSYEKL. The CDR3 contains 18 residues. The CDR3: CASSQVDPGTGLAYEQYV. The CDR3 region has the DNA TGCGCCAGCAGCCAGGTCGACCCCGGGACAGGGTTAGCCTACGAGCAGTACGTC.

This chain connects TRBV28 to TRBJ1-4, with D perhaps matching TRBD1 (5 bases). The V gene's germline CDR1 is MDHEN and CDR2 SYDVKM. Trimming left V 8 bases short and J 7 bases short, with 14 bases between. The CDR3 length is 13 residues. The CDR3 reads CASLKNGAEKLFF. For the CDR3, the DNA is TGTGCCAGCCTCAAAAACGGGGCTGAAAAACTGTTTTTT.

The rearrangement links TRBV28 to TRBJ1-1, with TRBD1 matching over 9 bases. The CDR3 length is 15 residues. The trim removed 4 bases at V and 8 bases at J, leaving 11 bases unmatched. From germline, CDR1 is MDHEN and CDR2 SYDVKM. The CDR3 spells CASSSAGTGKAEAFF. DNA for the CDR3: TGTGCCAGCAGTTCCGCGGGGACAGGGAAGGCCGAAGCTTTCTTT.

The genes are TRBV2 and TRBJ1-1, with D possibly TRBD1 on 5 matching bases. The V end was cut by 7 bases, the J end by 3 bases, with 18 bases between. Germline V gives CDR1 SNHLY, CDR2 FYNNEI. This CDR3 contains 15 residues. The CDR3 reads CASTAKTVRDTEAFF. DNA of the CDR3: TGTGCCAGCACGGCTAAGACAGTCAGGGACACTGAAGCTTTCTTT.

The CDR3 spells CASSLDLAVNTEAFF. CDR3 nucleotides: TGTGCCAGCAGCTTAGATCTGGCAGTGAACACTGAAGCTTTCTTT. The chain carries TRBV11-2 and TRBJ1-1; no definite D call. The CDR3 consists of 15 residues. V was pared by 0 bases and J by 0 bases, with 8 bases between. Per germline, CDR1 SGHAT and CDR2 FQNNGV.